What follows are 21 T cell receptor beta chains derived from one specimen sequenced in a study of blood T cell repertoires in COVID-19. Produced via immunoSEQ multiplex PCR; TCRdb's table is partial and in-frame only. The sample has roughly 10,000 clones; 89% are singletons. The sample consisted of peripheral blood. Receptor source: a human donor in a cohort sampled during active COVID-19.

This CDR3 reads CASRLLDRAGANVLTF. The CDR3 DNA sequence: TGTGCCAGCAGACTCCTCGACAGGGCTGGGGCCAACGTCCTGACTTTC. This chain links TRBV6-6 with TRBJ2-6, with TRBD1 matching 7 bases. V lost 6 bases to trimming and J lost 2 bases; unmatched junction nucleotides: 7. CDR1 MNHNY and CDR2 SVGAGI come from the germline V gene (reference sequence). This CDR3 region has 16 residues.

This sequence joins TRBV4-1 and TRBJ1-2, with 8 nucleotides matching TRBD1. The CDR3 sequence is 15 residues long. Germline-derived CDR1 and CDR2 are MGHRA and YSYEKL. V lost 3 bases, J lost 3 bases, and 6 bases stayed unmatched. The CDR3 here is CASSQDRDLYYGYTF. The DNA of the CDR3 is TGCGCCAGCAGCCAGGACAGGGATCTGTACTATGGCTACACCTTC.

This clone has a handful of counts. This chain uses TRBV6-5 with TRBJ1-1; TRBD1 might be the D (5 bases). Between the trimmed V and J ends, which lost 0 bases and 4 bases, there was a span of 12 bases. Germline CDR1 and CDR2: MNHEY and SVGAGI. The CDR3 consists of 15 residues. The CDR3 DNA follows: TGTGCCAGCAGTTACTCACGACAGTCTAGCACTGAAGCTTTCTTT. This translates into CASSYSRQSSTEAFF.

The V call is TRBV9, the J call TRBJ2-1; D unresolved. Trimming removed 0 bases at V and 3 bases at J, with 4 bases between. The germline gives CDR1 SGDLS, CDR2 YYNGEE. CDR3 length: 13 residues. The CDR3 protein is CASSVAGYNEQFF. DNA for the CDR3: TGTGCCAGCAGCGTAGCAGGCTACAATGAGCAGTTCTTC. Together with reference TRBV9 and TRBJ2-1, the CDR3 gives the full variable domain: DSGVTQTPKHLITATGQRVTLRCSPRSGDLSVYWYQQSLDQGLQFLIQYYNGEERAKGNILERFSAQQFPDLHSELNLSSLELGDSALYFCASSVAGYNEQFFGPGTRLTVL.

The chain uses TRBV7-8 and TRBJ1-6, with 7 bases lining up with TRBD1. Trimming took 5 bases from V and 7 from J; bases not matched to a gene: 14. The CDR3 loop spans 17 amino acids. Germline CDR1 and CDR2: SGHVS and FQNEAQ. CDR3 loop: CASSHLKTGQPNSPLHF. Written as DNA, the CDR3 is TGTGCCAGCAGCCACCTTAAAACGGGACAGCCCAATTCACCCCTCCACTTT.

The rearrangement uses TRBV7-2 and TRBJ1-3; D unresolved. CDR1 SGHTA and CDR2 FQGNSA come from the germline V gene. The CDR3 totals 15 residues. V was shortened by 3 bases and J by 0 bases, with 9 bases between the two germline ends. The CDR3 here is CASSFWRDSGNTIYF. The CDR3 nucleotides read TGTGCCAGCAGCTTTTGGAGGGACTCTGGAAACACCATATATTTT.

The chain employs TRBV13 and TRBJ2-7, with TRBD2 matching 7 bases. This CDR3 is built from 16 residues. Germline CDR1 and CDR2: PRHDT and FYEKMQ (reference sequence). The junction had 10 bases not matched to a gene; V was cut back by 5 bases and J by 0 bases. In DNA form, the CDR3 reads TGTGCCAGCAGCACCGAGGGGAGGGCGGCCTCCTACGAGCAGTACTTC. This sequence encodes CASSTEGRAASYEQYF.

The chain uses TRBV5-1 and TRBJ2-3; 8 bases line up with TRBD2. V was pared by 4 bases and J by 2 bases, with 9 bases of the junction left unmatched. The CDR3 consists of 16 residues. The germline V gene has CDR1 SGHRS and CDR2 YFSETQ. The CDR3 protein is CASSPAASGHTDTQYF. As DNA, the CDR3 is TGCGCCAGCAGCCCGGCGGCTAGCGGGCACACAGATACGCAGTATTTT.

For the CDR3, the DNA is TGTGCCAGTAGTATCGCGGGGGGGCGATTTAATGAGCAGTTCTTC. Its protein is CASSIAGGRFNEQFF. V and J are TRBV19 and TRBJ2-1, with TRBD2 matching over 9 bases. The CDR3 totals 15 residues. In germline, CDR1 is LNHDA, CDR2 SQIVND (reference sequence). The V and J ends lost 3 bases and 7 bases, in that order; junction bases with no gene match: 7.

The V call is TRBV2, the J call TRBJ2-7; D gene uncertain. Germline V gene lookup returns CDR1 SNHLY and CDR2 FYNNEI. Deletions cut 6 bases from V and 6 bases from J, with 9 bases between. There are 11 residues in the CDR3. The CDR3, as DNA: TGTGCCAGCAGGGAGCTGGGCGAGCAGTACTTC. It translates to CASRELGEQYF.

This clone came up a few times. This CDR3 reads CAWSVLAGGYNEQFF. The CDR3 DNA reads as TGTGCCTGGAGTGTACTAGCGGGGGGCTACAATGAGCAGTTCTTC. J is TRBJ2-1 and V is TRBV30, with TRBD2 matching over 12 bases. The trim removed 0 bases at V and 3 bases at J, leaving 0 bases unmatched. The CDR3 extends over 15 amino acids. Germline CDR1 reads GTSNPN; CDR2 reads SVGIG (reference sequence).

The rearrangement joins TRBV5-5 to TRBJ2-5, with 7 bases that match TRBD2. Germline CDR1 is SGHKS and CDR2 is YYEKEE (reference sequence). This CDR3 has 14 residues. V was pared by 0 bases and J by 3 bases, with 2 bases of the junction left unmatched. CDR3 nucleotides: TGTGCCAGCAGCTTGGATGGGACTAAAGAGACCCAGTACTTC. Translation: CASSLDGTKETQYF.

The chain carries TRBV6-5 and TRBJ2-1, with 7 bases identical to TRBD1. Losses at the gene ends were 4 bases for V and 8 bases for J; bases not matched to a gene: 11. Germline V gives CDR1 MNHEY, CDR2 SVGAGI. The CDR3 loop spans 15 amino acids. The CDR3 region has the DNA TGTGCCAGCAGTTCCCCAGGGGGTGGGGGCTATGAGCAGTTCTTC. This codes for CASSSPGGGGYEQFF.

The V gene is TRBV6-5, the J gene TRBJ1-2; D perhaps matches TRBD1 (5 bases). The CDR3 is 15 residues long. V was shortened by 2 bases and J by 1 base, with 11 bases between the two germline ends. Germline CDR1 reads MNHEY; CDR2 reads SVGAGI. The CDR3 nucleotides are TGTGCCAGCAGTTACGGGCAGGGTGGTAACTATGGCTACACCTTC. Translation: CASSYGQGGNYGYTF.

The rearrangement links TRBV3-1 (or the pseudogene TRBV3-2) to TRBJ1-1, with D possibly being TRBD1 (6 bases). Trimming took off 0 bases at V and 7 bases at J, with 9 bases between the two ends. CDR3 length: 13 residues. The germline V gene has CDR1 LGHDT and CDR2 YNNKEL (reference sequence). The CDR3 nucleotides read TGTGCCAGCAGCCAAGATGCCAGGGGTGAAGCTTTCTTT. Residues: CASSQDARGEAFF.

This clone came up once. The chain has TRBV7-9 and TRBJ1-1; D unresolved. Trimming shortened V by 5 bases and J by 7 bases, and 14 bases separated the two germline ends. The CDR3 covers 13 residues. The germline V gene has CDR1 SEHNR and CDR2 FQNEAQ (reference sequence). The CDR3 protein is CASSPEVALEAFF. In nucleotides, the CDR3 is TGTGCCAGCAGCCCGGAGGTAGCGCTTGAAGCTTTCTTT.

The J gene is TRBJ1-2, the V gene TRBV30; D gene ambiguous. Germline loops: CDR1 GTSNPN, CDR2 SVGIG (reference sequence). Trimming shortened V by 1 base and J by 4 bases, and 13 bases separated the two germline ends. This CDR3 comprises 14 residues. This chain's CDR3 is CAWSDNTNVYGYTF. The CDR3 coding sequence is TGTGCCTGGAGTGACAACACAAACGTCTATGGCTACACCTTC.

The chain links TRBV4-1 to TRBJ1-1, with a tentative D call TRBD1 (6 bases). The CDR3 consists of 15 residues. The ends were cut back, 0 bases at V and 6 bases at J, with 14 bases in the middle. Germline V gene data show CDR1 as MGHRA and CDR2 as YSYEKL. Here the CDR3 DNA reads TGCGCCAGCAGCCAAGATCATAGGGGGGGGGCTGAAGCTTTCTTT. This translates into CASSQDHRGGAEAFF.

The rearrangement joins TRBV7-8 to TRBJ2-7; TRBD1 matches at 7 bases. The CDR3 totals 16 residues. In germline, CDR1 is SGHVS, CDR2 FQNEAQ. V dropped 5 bases and J dropped 4; count of bases not matched to a gene: 14. CDR3 bases: TGTGCCAGCAGCCCAGGCATGGTAGGGGGCGAGTACGAGCAGTACTTC. As protein: CASSPGMVGGEYEQYF.

The chain carries TRBV30 and TRBJ1-5; no reliable D call. Germline V lookup: CDR1 GTSNPN, CDR2 SVGIG (reference sequence). The CDR3 loop spans 12 amino acids. Between the trimmed V and J ends, which lost 5 bases and 4 bases, there was a span of 9 bases. CDR3 sequence (DNA): TGTGCCTGGGGACGGTGGAATCAGCCCCAGCATTTT. Residues: CAWGRWNQPQHF.

The V gene is TRBV6-5, the J gene TRBJ2-5, with a weak D call TRBD2 (7 bases). The germline gives CDR1 MNHEY, CDR2 SVGAGI. The CDR3 spans 15 residues. Trimming shortened V by 7 bases and J by 1 base, and 16 bases separated the two germline ends. CDR3: CASTLGGGAQETQYF. CDR3 bases: TGTGCCAGCACCCTAGGGGGGGGCGCCCAAGAGACCCAGTACTTC.